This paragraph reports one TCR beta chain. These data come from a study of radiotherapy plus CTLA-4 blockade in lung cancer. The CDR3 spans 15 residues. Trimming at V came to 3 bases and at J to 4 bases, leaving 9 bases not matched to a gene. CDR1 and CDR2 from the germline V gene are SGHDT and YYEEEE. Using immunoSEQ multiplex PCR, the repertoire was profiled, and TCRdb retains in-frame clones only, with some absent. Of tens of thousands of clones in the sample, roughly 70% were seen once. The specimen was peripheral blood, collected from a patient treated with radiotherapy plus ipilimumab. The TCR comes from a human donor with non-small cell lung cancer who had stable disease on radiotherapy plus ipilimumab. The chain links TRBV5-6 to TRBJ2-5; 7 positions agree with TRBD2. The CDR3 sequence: CASSWSGTKAETQYF. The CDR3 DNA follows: TGTGCCAGCAGCTGGTCCGGGACTAAGGCAGAGACCCAGTACTTC.